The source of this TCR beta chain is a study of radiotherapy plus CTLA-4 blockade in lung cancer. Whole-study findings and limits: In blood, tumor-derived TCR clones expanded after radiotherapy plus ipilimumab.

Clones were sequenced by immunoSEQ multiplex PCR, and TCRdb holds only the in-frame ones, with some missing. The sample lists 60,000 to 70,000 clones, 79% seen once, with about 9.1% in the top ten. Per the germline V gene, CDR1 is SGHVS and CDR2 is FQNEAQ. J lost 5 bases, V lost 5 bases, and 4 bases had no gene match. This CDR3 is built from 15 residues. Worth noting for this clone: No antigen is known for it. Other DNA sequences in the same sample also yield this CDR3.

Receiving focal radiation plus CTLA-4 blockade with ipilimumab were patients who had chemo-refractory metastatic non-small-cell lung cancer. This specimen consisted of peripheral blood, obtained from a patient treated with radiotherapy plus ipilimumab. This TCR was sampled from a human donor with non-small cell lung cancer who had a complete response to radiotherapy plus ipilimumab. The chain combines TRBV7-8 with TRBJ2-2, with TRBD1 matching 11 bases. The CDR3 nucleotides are TGTGCCAGCAGCAACCGGGACAGGGGGACCGGGGAGCTGTTTTTT. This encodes CASSNRDRGTGELFF.